This T cell receptor (beta chain) was retrieved from a study of blood T cell repertoires in COVID-19. Study in general: Samples taken during acute and convalescent COVID-19 were collected in the United States, Italy and Spain.

The ends were cut back, 5 bases at V and 9 bases at J, with 14 bases in the middle. CDR3 length equals 14 residues. Germline V gene data show CDR1 as LNHDA and CDR2 as SQIVND (reference sequence). Repertoires were generated with immunoSEQ multiplex PCR, while TCRdb's copy carries only in-frame clones and drops some. The table lists about 25,000 clones, over 85% of them singletons, with under 4.5% in the top ten. The chain links TRBV19 to TRBJ1-6; D uncertain. This TCR was recovered from a human donor with active COVID-19. The donor label of this sample is uncertain. Sequencing was carried out using peripheral blood. The DNA for the CDR3 is TGTGCCAGTAGTCCCGCGTCGGAGGTTTCACCCCTCCACTTT. Its protein is CASSPASEVSPLHF.